This TCR beta chain emerged from a study of blood T cell repertoires in COVID-19. Turning to the study itself: In each case, the material was cDNA or gDNA derived from T cells, B-cell-depleted T cells, or PBMCs.

Clinical history reported by participants formed the basis on which cohorts were assigned. Before being deemed recovered, Cohort 3 donors had two negative PCRs, clearance, or symptom resolution. The CDR3 totals 15 residues. CDR1 is SEHNR and CDR2 is FQNEAQ in the germline V gene (reference sequence). V lost 5 bases and J lost 7; bases outside the gene matches: 10. Assay used: immunoSEQ multiplex PCR; TCRdb lists only in-frame clones, some missing. The table records 310,000 or so clones, roughly 85% of them present only once. The sample taken for sequencing was PBMCs or T cells enriched from blood (not recorded which). V usage is TRBV7-9 and J usage is TRBJ2-4, with 8 bases identical to TRBD1. The TCR was taken from a woman in her forties who had recovered from COVID-19. The CDR3 sequence is CASSGAQGAENIQYF. The CDR3 coding sequence is TGTGCCAGCAGCGGGGCCCAGGGGGCAGAGAACATTCAGTACTTC.